This T cell receptor beta chain stems from a study of T cell responses to AZD1222 COVID-19 vaccine. Here immunoSEQ multiplex PCR was the method, and the copy in TCRdb shows in-frame clones only, minus some. Counted here are about 260,000 clones, approximately 95% occurring once; the ten biggest clones make up around 0.6%. In the case of this clone: What it recognizes is unknown.

Study results and caveats: Per reports, nearly half of all spike-specific TCRs target regions that are unmutated in variants. Donors, mostly white British, included more females; clonal diversity was possibly underestimated.

This CDR3 comprises 14 residues. Trimming left V 4 bases short and J 1 base short, with 8 bases between. The germline gives CDR1 SNHLY, CDR2 FYNNEI. This specimen consisted of peripheral blood, obtained on day 0 of AZD1222 vaccination. The V and J genes are TRBV2 and TRBJ1-5, with D unclear. The origin of this receptor is an adult in good health. The CDR3 here is CASSASISNQPQHF. CDR3 DNA: TGTGCCAGCAGTGCCAGTATAAGCAATCAGCCCCAGCATTTT.